The next 32 T cell receptor beta chains were all read from a single sample in a study of metastatic and nonmetastatic thyroid tumors. Not a single patient had been given any form of treatment at any point before undergoing thyroid surgery. Via MiXCR, TCRdb re-called the PCR reads. This sample has nearly 15,000 clones, with roughly 19% found just once. The sequenced material came from blood. These TCRs come from a female donor with papillary thyroid cancer or a benign thyroid nodule (not recorded which). Some clones in this sample may be carry-over from other donors' samples.

This clone was seen a few times. The chain has TRBV27 and TRBJ1-2; 7 bases align to TRBD1. In germline, CDR1 is MNHEY, CDR2 SMNVEV (reference sequence). The V and J ends lost 5 bases and 3 bases, in that order; junction bases with no gene match: 3. There are 13 residues in the CDR3. The CDR3 reads CASSPGTDYGYTF. CDR3 coding DNA: TGTGCCAGCAGTCCTGGGACAGACTATGGCTACACCTTC.

This clone was counted only a few times. The germline gene is not matched at one end of the junction; a read error may be the cause. The chain carries TRBV6-1 and TRBJ2-7; D call uncertain. This CDR3 comprises 18 residues. Looked up from germline, CDR1 is MNHNS and CDR2 is SASEGT. The CDR3 here is CASNEGPPLWGSTYEQYF. As DNA, the CDR3 is TGTGCCAGCAATGAAGGTCCCCCCCTCTGGGGATCTACCTACGAGCAGTACTTC.

This clone came up many times. This chain joins TRBV11-3 and TRBJ2-1, with D tentatively TRBD1 or TRBD2 (5 bases each). This CDR3 has 14 amino acids. The V end lost 2 bases, the J end lost 8 bases, and 13 bases lay between the germline ends. Germline loops: CDR1 SGHNT, CDR2 YENEEA. The CDR3 loop reads CASSLYSGAYEQFF. The CDR3 nucleotides are TGTGCCAGCAGCTTATATTCCGGGGCCTATGAGCAGTTCTTC.

This clone was observed many times. This chain links TRBV20-1 with TRBJ1-4; D is unresolved. Trimming took 5 bases from V and 4 from J, leaving 17 bases between them. CDR3 length equals 15 residues. CDR1 DFQATT and CDR2 SNEGSKA come from the germline V gene (reference sequence). CDR3 in DNA: TGCAGTGCTCCCCATAGGGAGGGCTTTAATGAAAAACTGTTTTTT. This translates into CSAPHREGFNEKLFF.

This clone was recorded a few times. The junction shows a germline mismatch at one end, possibly a read error. Different DNA sequences within this sample yield the same CDR3. The chain carries TRBV20-1 and TRBJ1-1; D may be TRBD1 (5 bases). The germline V gene has CDR1 DFQATT and CDR2 SNEGSKA (reference sequence). This CDR3 contains 14 residues. As DNA, the CDR3 is TGCAGTGCTCCCCGGGGGGGTCAAGACACTGAAGCTTTTTTT. It is translated as CSAPRGGQDTEAFF.

This clone was observed at least ten times. The chain links TRBV5-4 to TRBJ2-2, with D unresolved. This CDR3 region has 14 residues. The V end was cut by 0 bases, the J end by 3 bases, with 6 bases between. Germline assignment: CDR1 SGHNT and CDR2 YYREEE (reference sequence). Here the CDR3 DNA reads TGTGCCAGCAGCTTGGGTCAGCACACCGGGGAGCTGTTTTTT. Protein: CASSLGQHTGELFF. Filled out from reference TRBV5-4 and TRBJ2-2, the complete variable domain reads ETGVTQSPTHLIKTRGQQVTLRCSSQSGHNTVSWYQQALGQGPQFIFQYYREEENGRGNFPPRFSGLQFPNYSSELNVNALELDDSALYLCASSLGQHTGELFFGEGSRLTVL.

This clone counts as medium-sized. The CDR3: CATSDILKGYGYTF. The DNA of the CDR3 is TGTGCCACCTCGGACATCCTGAAGGGCTATGGCTACACCTTC. The rearrangement links TRBV24-1 to TRBJ1-2, with D possibly TRBD1 on 5 matching bases. V was cut by 9 bases and J by 4 bases, with 17 bases left in between. The CDR3 runs to 14 residues. Germline V gene data show CDR1 as KGHDR and CDR2 as SFDVKD.

In its sample, this clone ranks as medium-sized (0.01 to 0.1%). The CDR3 loop reads CASSLLDRVYGYTF. In DNA, the CDR3 is TGTGCCAGCAGCCTCCTGGACAGGGTTTATGGCTACACCTTC. The V and J genes are TRBV6-1 and TRBJ1-2; 8 nucleotides match TRBD1. Germline-derived CDR1 and CDR2 are MNHNS and SASEGT. The CDR3 spans 14 residues. The trim removed 6 bases at V and 5 bases at J, leaving 8 bases unmatched.

The CDR3 loop is CASSQLAGRYNEQFF. In nucleotides, the CDR3 is TGTGCCAGCAGTCAACTAGCGGGTAGATACAATGAGCAGTTCTTC. The rearrangement joins TRBV28 to TRBJ2-1; TRBD2 matches at 9 bases. Germline lookup yields CDR1 MDHEN and CDR2 SYDVKM. The CDR3 covers 15 residues. V was pared by 5 bases and J by 4 bases, with 6 bases of the junction left unmatched.

The chain combines TRBV6-1 with TRBJ2-2; 7 nucleotides align to TRBD1. The length of the CDR3 is 16 residues. Germline CDR1 and CDR2: MNHNS and SASEGT. J lost 5 bases, V lost 7 bases, and 13 bases had no gene match. The CDR3 DNA reads as TGTGCCAGCACCCCACTACAGGGGAGAAAGACCGGGGAGCTGTTTTTT. Translation: CASTPLQGRKTGELFF.

The rearrangement joins TRBV19 to TRBJ2-1; TRBD2 is a possible D gene (6 bases). CDR3 size: 16 residues. The V end lost 5 bases, the J end lost 7 bases, and 21 bases lay between the germline ends. CDR1 is LNHDA, CDR2 SQIVND, per germline (reference sequence). CDR3 sequence: CASSSTSRRGGNEQFF. The CDR3 nucleotides read TGTGCCAGTAGTTCCACGAGCCGGAGAGGAGGGAATGAGCAGTTCTTC.

In its sample, this clone was seen a few times. One base away lies a much larger clone, so this may be a sequencing read error. Other DNA sequences in this sample translate to the same CDR3. The chain carries TRBV3-1 and TRBJ2-1; a weak D match, TRBD2 (5 bases). The germline V gene encodes CDR1 LGHDT and CDR2 YNNKEL (reference sequence). The CDR3 runs to 15 residues. The CDR3 loop is CASSQDAGRDNEQFF. In DNA, the CDR3 is TGTGCCAGCAGCCAAGATGCGGGCAGAGACAACGAGCAGTTCTTC.

This clone was observed at least ten times. The chain joins TRBV20-1 to TRBJ2-7; 9 nucleotides agree with TRBD2. Germline CDR1 and CDR2: DFQATT and SNEGSKA (reference sequence). The CDR3 extends over 15 amino acids. Trimming at V came to 4 bases and at J to 5 bases, leaving 12 bases not matched to a gene. The CDR3 coding sequence is TGCAGTGCTACCTTCCTAGCGGGATCGCTCGACGAGCAGTACTTC. Protein: CSATFLAGSLDEQYF.

This clone counts as medium-sized. The chain couples TRBV6-2 or TRBV6-3 to TRBJ2-7; 9 bases map to TRBD2. The germline V gene encodes CDR1 MNHEY and CDR2 SVGEGT. V lost 2 bases, J lost 2 bases, and 4 bases stayed unmatched. The CDR3 has 15 amino acids. The CDR3 sequence is CASSYNSGSTYEQYF. The CDR3 coding sequence is TGTGCCAGCAGTTACAATAGCGGGAGCACCTACGAGCAGTACTTC.

This chain connects TRBV6-1 to TRBJ2-7; 10 bases are a match to TRBD2. Germline CDR1 and CDR2: MNHNS and SASEGT. V lost 5 bases and J lost 2; bases outside the gene matches: 9. This CDR3 comprises 16 residues. CDR3 nucleotide sequence: TGTGCCAGCAGTAAGTCCGGACTAGCGGAGACCTACGAGCAGTACTTC. Protein sequence: CASSKSGLAETYEQYF.

This clone was recorded many times. This chain connects TRBV20-1 to TRBJ1-2, with TRBD1 matching over 8 bases. The CDR3 has 12 amino acids. The junction had 5 bases not matched to a gene; V was cut back by 6 bases and J by 5 bases. Germline V gene sequence: CDR1 DFQATT, CDR2 SNEGSKA (reference sequence). The CDR3 DNA follows: TGCAGTGCCCGGACAGGGATATATGGCTACACCTTC. Protein: CSARTGIYGYTF.

This clone was counted once. This chain uses TRBV7-9 with TRBJ2-2, with D maybe TRBD2 (5 bases). The CDR3 extends over 15 amino acids. Trimming cost V 1 base and J 6 bases, with 12 bases left between them. Germline CDR1 is SEHNR and CDR2 is FQNEAQ (reference sequence). CDR3 DNA: TGTGCCAGCAGCTTAGTACGGGGAAATGCCGGGGAGCTGTTTTTT. Encoded protein: CASSLVRGNAGELFF.

The V gene is TRBV24-1, the J gene TRBJ2-3, with 10 bases identical to TRBD2. The CDR3 loop spans 16 amino acids. Trimming at V came to 4 bases and at J to 0 bases, leaving 3 bases not matched to a gene. CDR1 is KGHDR, CDR2 SFDVKD, per germline. The DNA of the CDR3 is TGTGCCACCAGTGAGCCGACTAGCGGGAGCACAGATACGCAGTATTTT. Encoded protein: CATSEPTSGSTDTQYF.

This clone was seen a handful of times. V usage is TRBV18 and J usage is TRBJ1-1, with 10 nucleotides matching TRBD1. CDR3 length: 15 amino acids. The germline V gene encodes CDR1 KGHSH and CDR2 LQKENI. Losses at the gene ends were 6 bases for V and 1 base for J; bases not matched to a gene: 5. CDR3 nucleotide sequence: TGTGCCAGCTCCTACCGGACAGGGGGGAACACTGAAGCTTTCTTT. Its translation: CASSYRTGGNTEAFF.

By share of the sample, this clone is medium-sized (0.01 to 0.1%). The gene calls are TRBV12-3 or TRBV12-4 and TRBJ1-3; no definite D call. Trimming removed 1 base from V and 4 bases from J, with 5 bases in between. This CDR3 is built from 13 residues. The CDR3 region has the DNA TGTGCCAGCAGTTTAGGTGCAGGAAACACCATATATTTT. Translation gives CASSLGAGNTIYF.

This clone was picked up many times. The same CDR3 is also encoded by other DNA sequences in this sample. The chain has TRBV5-4 and TRBJ2-3, with a possible D match to TRBD1 (6 bases). Trimming took off 3 bases at V and 5 bases at J, with 13 bases between the two ends. The CDR3 runs 14 residues. Germline-derived CDR1 and CDR2 are SGHNT and YYREEE (reference sequence). CDR3: CASSSPTGRDTQYF. The DNA of the CDR3 is TGTGCCAGCAGCTCCCCAACAGGGAGAGATACGCAGTATTTT.

This clone has ten or more counts. The chain carries TRBV12-3 or TRBV12-4 and TRBJ2-3; 8 nucleotides match TRBD2. Losses at the gene ends were 6 bases for V and 4 bases for J; bases not matched to a gene: 15. The CDR3 is 17 residues long. CDR3 in amino acids: CASSMASAGVGPDTQYF. DNA of the CDR3: TGTGCCAGCAGCATGGCCTCAGCGGGAGTCGGTCCAGATACGCAGTATTTT.

The chain employs TRBV20-1 and TRBJ2-3; 8 bases fit TRBD2. V shed 1 base and J 6 bases; nucleotides not matched to a gene: 9. There are 15 residues in the CDR3. Germline V gene data show CDR1 as DFQATT and CDR2 as SNEGSKA (reference sequence). As DNA, the CDR3 is TGCAGTGCTAGAGTGGGTAGCGGGGCGGGGGATACGCAGTATTTT. It yields the protein CSARVGSGAGDTQYF.

This clone was counted ten times or more. This chain uses TRBV9 with TRBJ2-1; 7 nucleotides align to TRBD1. This CDR3 is built from 15 residues. Trimming cost V 0 bases and J 1 base; bases outside gene matches: 1. CDR1 and CDR2 from the germline V gene are SGDLS and YYNGEE. The CDR3 bases are TGTGCCAGCAGCGTAGAGGGACAGTCCTACAATGAGCAGTTCTTC. Encoded protein: CASSVEGQSYNEQFF.

The chain employs TRBV15 and TRBJ2-1; the D gene could be TRBD1 or TRBD2 (5 bases each). The CDR3 is made up of 17 amino acids. The V end lost 3 bases, the J end lost 7 bases, and 22 bases lay between the germline ends. Germline V CDR1 and CDR2: LNHNV, YYDKDF (reference sequence). The CDR3 DNA reads as TGTGCCACCAGCAGGGGGCCCCGGGACGGGGTCGGTAATGAGCAGTTCTTC. Protein sequence: CATSRGPRDGVGNEQFF. Looking up the rest from reference TRBV15 and TRBJ2-1 gives the full variable domain: DAMVIQNPRYQVTQFGKPVTLSCSQTLNHNVMYWYQQKSSQAPKLLFHYYDKDFNNEADTPDNFQSRRPNTSFCFLDIRSPGLGDTAMYLCATSRGPRDGVGNEQFFGPGTRLTVL.

This clone has more than one count but fewer than ten. V usage is TRBV15 and J usage is TRBJ2-3, with D perhaps assigned TRBD1 or TRBD2 (6 bases each). The CDR3 sequence is 15 residues long. Germline CDR1 reads LNHNV; CDR2 reads YYDKDF (reference sequence). Trimming removed 3 bases from V and 2 bases from J, with 12 bases in between. CDR3 DNA: TGTGCCACCAGCAGTGGAGGGGGTGACACAGATACGCAGTATTTT. Its protein is CATSSGGGDTDTQYF.

This clone was observed many times. The chain recombines TRBV12-3 or TRBV12-4 with TRBJ2-5; TRBD2 matches 7 bases. This CDR3 contains 15 residues. J lost 5 bases, V lost 5 bases, and 11 bases had no gene match. CDR3: CASSPGDYLFETQYF. In nucleotides, the CDR3 is TGTGCCAGCAGTCCGGGGGACTACCTTTTTGAGACCCAGTACTTC.

Written as DNA, the CDR3 is TGCGCCAGCAGCTTGTGGCAGGGGCACGACGAGCAGTACTTC. Translated: CASSLWQGHDEQYF. This chain uses TRBV5-1 with TRBJ2-7, with a weak D call TRBD1 (6 bases). The germline V gene encodes CDR1 SGHRS and CDR2 YFSETQ. CDR3 length equals 14 residues. Trimming took 1 base from V and 5 from J, leaving 13 bases between them. The variable domain in full, with the rest retrieved from reference TRBV5-1 and TRBJ2-7, is KAGVTQTPRYLIKTRGQQVTLSCSPISGHRSVSWYQQTPGQGLQFLFEYFSETQRNKGNFPGRFSGRQFSNSRSEMNVSTLELGDSALYLCASSLWQGHDEQYFGPGTRLTVT.

This clone was seen repeatedly, ten times or more. The germline gene is not matched at one end of the junction; a read error may be the cause. The chain combines TRBV5-6 with TRBJ2-5; D is ambiguous. The CDR3 covers 14 residues. Germline-derived CDR1 and CDR2 are SGHDT and YYEEEE. The CDR3 sequence: CASSLLGDQETQYF. CDR3 DNA: TGTGCCAGCAGCTTGTTAGGCGACCAGGAGACCCAGTACTTC.

This clone was found a few times. The V gene is TRBV15, the J gene TRBJ2-5, with D possibly TRBD1 on 6 matching bases. Trimming shortened V by 1 base and J by 3 bases, and 6 bases separated the two germline ends. The CDR3 runs 13 residues. Germline loops: CDR1 LNHNV, CDR2 YYDKDF (reference sequence). The CDR3 protein is CATSRGTEETQYF. DNA for the CDR3: TGTGCCACCAGCAGAGGGACAGAAGAGACCCAGTACTTC.

DNA for the CDR3: TGCGCCAGCAGCCAGGGACTAGCGGATAGAGACTACGAGCAGTACTTC. Residues: CASSQGLADRDYEQYF. The genes are TRBV4-3 and TRBJ2-7, with 11 bases lining up with TRBD2. J was trimmed by 3 bases and V by 3 bases; bases with no gene match: 7. Germline CDR1 is LGHNA and CDR2 is YSLEER. The CDR3 contains 16 residues.

This clone was observed at least ten times. This may arise from a read error, as a much more abundant clone is one base away. V gene TRBV5-1 combines with J gene TRBJ2-1; D unresolved. CDR3 length equals 16 residues. CDR1 and CDR2 (germline): SGHRS, YFSETQ. The CDR3 bases are TGCGCCAGCAGCTTGCACAACAGTAACTCCTGCAATGAGCAGTTCTTC. Its protein is CASSLHNSNSCNEQFF. The full variable domain, in which reference TRBV5-1 and TRBJ2-1 provide the parts outside the CDR3, is KAGVTQTPRYLIKTRGQQVTLSCSPISGHRSVSWYQQTPGQGLQFLFEYFSETQRNKGNFPGRFSGRQFSNSRSEMNVSTLELGDSALYLCASSLHNSNSCNEQFFGPGTRLTVL.